A single sample gave rise to the 10 T cell receptor beta chains below, sequenced in a study of blood T cell repertoires in COVID-19. Assay: immunoSEQ multiplex PCR; the TCRdb copy retains only in-frame clones and omits some. The data show fewer than 300,000 clones, roughly 80% seen once. Sequencing was carried out using peripheral blood. The receptors come from a woman aged 65 to 85 with active or convalescent COVID-19.

V is TRBV7-9 and J is TRBJ1-3; D uncertain. This CDR3 has 14 residues. Germline CDR1 is SEHNR and CDR2 is FQNEAQ (reference sequence). V shed 5 bases and J shed 0 bases, with 8 bases lying between them. CDR3 in amino acids: CASSLGSSGNTIYF. CDR3 DNA sequence: TGTGCCAGCAGCCTAGGGAGCTCTGGAAACACCATATATTTT.

The chain has TRBV11-2 and TRBJ2-1; tentatively, D is TRBD2 (6 bases). The CDR3 covers 14 residues. From germline, CDR1 is SGHAT and CDR2 FQNNGV. The V gene lost 5 bases and the J gene lost 10 bases, with 18 bases spanning the gap. This CDR3 is CASSPGTVWSEQFF. CDR3 nucleotide sequence: TGTGCCAGCAGCCCCGGGACTGTTTGGTCGGAGCAGTTCTTC.

V is TRBV29-1 and J is TRBJ1-1; D unclear. The CDR3 contains 13 residues. V lost 0 bases and J 1 base, leaving 6 bases between the germline ends. The germline V gene has CDR1 SQVTM and CDR2 ANQGSEA. As DNA, the CDR3 is TGCAGCGTTGAAGATCACAGGAACACTGAAGCTTTCTTT. Its translation is CSVEDHRNTEAFF. Looking up the rest from reference TRBV29-1 and TRBJ1-1 gives the full variable domain: SAVISQKPSRDICQRGTSLTIQCQVDSQVTMMFWYRQQPGQSLTLIATANQGSEATYESGFVIDKFPISRPNLTFSTLTVSNMSPEDSSIYLCSVEDHRNTEAFFGQGTRLTVV.

The chain is built from TRBV10-3 and TRBJ1-3; TRBD1 aligns across 10 bases. V shed 6 bases and J 1 base; nucleotides not matched to a gene: 12. Germline-derived CDR1 and CDR2 are ENHRY and SYGVKD. The CDR3 consists of 18 residues. Here the CDR3 reads CAISSTLRTGGSGNTIYF. CDR3 in DNA: TGTGCCATCAGCTCCACACTAAGGACAGGGGGGTCTGGAAACACCATATATTTT.

The chain employs TRBV3-1 (or the pseudogene TRBV3-2) and TRBJ1-5; D is perhaps TRBD1 (5 bases). CDR3 length: 14 amino acids. V lost 1 base, J lost 2 bases, and 6 bases lay in between. Germline loops: CDR1 LGHDT, CDR2 YNNKEL (reference sequence). The CDR3 nucleotides read TGTGCCAGCAGCCAAGGGGGCCGCAATCAGCCCCAGCATTTT. As protein: CASSQGGRNQPQHF.

The chain recombines TRBV9 with TRBJ1-1, with D perhaps matching TRBD1 (5 bases). V lost 0 bases, J lost 4 bases, and 16 bases lay in between. CDR1 SGDLS and CDR2 YYNGEE come from the germline V gene. The CDR3 sequence is 16 residues long. The CDR3 region is CASSVAPQGLGTEAFF. CDR3 sequence (DNA): TGTGCCAGCAGCGTAGCCCCGCAGGGACTGGGCACTGAAGCTTTCTTT.

In DNA form, the CDR3 reads TGTGCCAGCAGCTTTGCCCCCGGACAGGGTTTAATTGAAAAACTGTTTTTT. This translates into CASSFAPGQGLIEKLFF. V usage is TRBV5-5 and J usage is TRBJ1-4; 8 bases align to TRBD1. Germline CDR1 and CDR2: SGHKS and YYEKEE (reference sequence). The ends lost 2 bases at V and 7 bases at J; junction bases unmatched: 13. The CDR3 runs 17 residues.

This chain joins TRBV7-2 and TRBJ1-4, with TRBD1 matching over 9 bases. This CDR3 region has 14 residues. Germline assignment: CDR1 SGHTA and CDR2 FQGNSA. Trimming took 3 bases from V and 5 from J; bases not matched to a gene: 1. DNA of the CDR3: TGTGCCAGCAGCTTCGGGACAGGGAATGAAAAACTGTTTTTT. The encoded protein is CASSFGTGNEKLFF.

The genes are TRBV19 and TRBJ2-1; 9 bases match TRBD1. Trimming removed 3 bases from V and 3 bases from J; junction bases left unmatched: 6. Germline values: CDR1 LNHDA, CDR2 SQIVND (reference sequence). The CDR3 extends over 16 amino acids. As DNA, the CDR3 is TGTGCCAGTAGTATGGCTCCGGGACAGGGCTACAATGAGCAGTTCTTC. Amino acid sequence: CASSMAPGQGYNEQFF.

Comment on this clone: This CDR3 is also generated by other DNA sequences in the sample. This sequence joins TRBV28 and TRBJ1-2, with D unresolved. Germline CDR1 reads MDHEN; CDR2 reads SYDVKM. The V end lost 4 bases, the J end lost 4 bases, and 4 bases lay between the germline ends. The CDR3 has 11 residues. CDR3 in DNA: TGTGCCAGCAGTTCCATCTATGGCTACACCTTC. Amino acid sequence: CASSSIYGYTF.